A single sample is the source of the 6 T cell receptor beta chains below, sequenced in a study of T cells in Graves' hyperthyroidism and ophthalmopathy. Amplification yielded TCR beta CDR3 regions, with RNA transcripts as the source. The HTBI primer set was used in a first-round RT-PCR of the TCR CDR3. TCRdb called the multiplex PCR reads again in MiXCR, with one record for every CDR3 protein. Among 660,000 or so distinct CDR3 sequences listed, less than 25% were seen once. Sequenced sample: blood. These receptors were taken from a man younger than 40 with Graves' ophthalmopathy.

The V and J genes are TRBV19 and TRBJ1-5, with 8 bases aligning to TRBD1. After removal of 1 base from V and 5 bases from J, the junction contained 10 bases not matched to a gene. CDR3 length: 17 amino acids. Germline V gene sequence: CDR1 LNHDA, CDR2 SQIVND (reference sequence). The CDR3: CASSIGTGRRLHQPQHF. The CDR3 nucleotides are TGTGCCAGTAGTATAGGGACAGGGAGACGGCTCCATCAGCCCCAGCATTTT.

The table lists this clonotype with many counts. The chain carries TRBV12-3 or TRBV12-4 and TRBJ2-3; D may match TRBD1 or TRBD2 (5 bases each). This CDR3 has 18 residues. The V end was cut by 3 bases, the J end by 0 bases, with 19 bases between. The CDR3 DNA follows: TGTGCCAGCAGTTTTCTCTGGGTGGGGACCAAGAGCACAGATACGCAGTATTTT. Encoded protein: CASSFLWVGTKSTDTQYF.

This clonotype has more than one count but fewer than ten. The V gene is TRBV12-3 or TRBV12-4, the J gene TRBJ2-7; TRBD2 might be the D (7 bases). Deletions cut 5 bases from V and 2 bases from J, with 16 bases between. This CDR3 is built from 15 residues. Here the CDR3 reads CASSLGRGGAYEQYF. The CDR3 DNA sequence: TGTGCCAGCAGTCTTGGGCGAGGGGGGGCCTACGAGCAGTACTTC.

This clonotype was observed many times. The chain has TRBV30 and TRBJ1-2, with D maybe TRBD1 (6 bases). The CDR3 runs 13 residues. From germline, CDR1 is GTSNPN and CDR2 SVGIG (reference sequence). Trimming left V 0 bases short and J 8 bases short, with 13 bases between. CDR3 nucleotides: TGTGCCTGGAGTGTAGGGCAGGGGCTGGGCTACACCTTC. Translating gives CAWSVGQGLGYTF.

This clonotype was seen repeatedly, ten times or more. The chain carries TRBV14 and TRBJ1-1; D is perhaps TRBD1 (6 bases). The germline gives CDR1 SGHDN, CDR2 FVKESK. The CDR3 contains 13 residues. The germline V and J ends were trimmed by 6 bases and 1 base, with 9 bases remaining between them. The CDR3 DNA is TGTGCCAGCAGTATGGGGGCGAACACTGAAGCTTTCTTT. This encodes CASSMGANTEAFF.

This sequence joins TRBV12-3 or TRBV12-4 and TRBJ1-3; D gene uncertain. The CDR3 covers 16 residues. V was shortened by 5 bases and J by 2 bases, with 16 bases between the two germline ends. The CDR3 sequence is CASSEPPTNPGNTIYF. The DNA for the CDR3 is TGTGCCAGCAGTGAACCCCCCACAAACCCTGGAAACACCATATATTTT.